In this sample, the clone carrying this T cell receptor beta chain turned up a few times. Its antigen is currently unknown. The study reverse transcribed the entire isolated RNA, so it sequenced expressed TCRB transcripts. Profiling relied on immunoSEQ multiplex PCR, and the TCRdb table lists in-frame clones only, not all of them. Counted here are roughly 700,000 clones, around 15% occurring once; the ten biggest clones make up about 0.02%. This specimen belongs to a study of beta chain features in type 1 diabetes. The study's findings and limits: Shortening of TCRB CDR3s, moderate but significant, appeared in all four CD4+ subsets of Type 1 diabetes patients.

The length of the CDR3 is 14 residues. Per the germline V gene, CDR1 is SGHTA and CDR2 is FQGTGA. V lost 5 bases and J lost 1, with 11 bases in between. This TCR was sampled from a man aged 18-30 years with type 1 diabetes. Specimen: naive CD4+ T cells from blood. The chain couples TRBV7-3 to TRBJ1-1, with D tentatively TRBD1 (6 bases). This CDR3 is CASSLTGKNTEAFF. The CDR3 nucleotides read TGTGCCAGCAGCCTCACAGGGAAGAACACTGAAGCTTTCTTT.